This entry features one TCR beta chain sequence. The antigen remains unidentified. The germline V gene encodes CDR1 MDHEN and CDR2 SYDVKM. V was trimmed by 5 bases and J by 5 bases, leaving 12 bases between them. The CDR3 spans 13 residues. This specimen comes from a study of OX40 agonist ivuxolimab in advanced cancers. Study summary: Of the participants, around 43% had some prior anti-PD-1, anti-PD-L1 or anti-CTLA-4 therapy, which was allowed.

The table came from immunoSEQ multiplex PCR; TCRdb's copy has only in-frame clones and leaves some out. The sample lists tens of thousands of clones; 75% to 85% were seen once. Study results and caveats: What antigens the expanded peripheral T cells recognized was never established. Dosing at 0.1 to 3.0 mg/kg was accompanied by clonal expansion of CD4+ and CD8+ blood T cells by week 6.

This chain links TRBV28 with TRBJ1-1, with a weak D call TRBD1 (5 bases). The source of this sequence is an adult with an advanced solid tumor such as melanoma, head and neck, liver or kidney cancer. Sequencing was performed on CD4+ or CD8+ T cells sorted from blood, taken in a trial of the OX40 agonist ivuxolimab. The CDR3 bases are TGTGCCAGCAGTACTCCGGGGGTTACTGAAGCTTTCTTT. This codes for CASSTPGVTEAFF.